What follows are 18 T cell receptor beta chains derived from one specimen sequenced in a study of beta chain features in type 1 diabetes. Study-wide findings and caveats: Type 1 diabetes patients had moderately but significantly shorter TCRB CDR3s in all four CD4+ subsets.

These receptors' antigens are unknown. Expressed TCRB transcripts were sequenced because the entire RNA isolate underwent reverse transcription. Libraries were prepared by immunoSEQ multiplex PCR; TCRdb keeps only in-frame clonotypes and omits some of them. The sample contains more than 300,000 clones, around a tenth of which appear only once. Material: central memory CD4+ T cells from blood. The receptors were sampled from a man aged 25-40 years with type 1 diabetes.

The gene calls are TRBV5-1 and TRBJ2-7; 7 bases fit TRBD2. The V gene's germline CDR1 is SGHRS and CDR2 YFSETQ. V lost 4 bases to trimming and J lost 2 bases; unmatched junction nucleotides: 3. The CDR3 is 13 amino acids. The CDR3 DNA reads TGCGCCAGCAGCGAGGGGACTACCTACGAGCAGTACTTC. Encoded protein: CASSEGTTYEQYF.

The V and J genes are TRBV7-9 and TRBJ2-2; perhaps D is TRBD1 or TRBD2 (5 bases each). Between the trimmed V and J ends, which lost 5 bases and 3 bases, there was a span of 13 bases. Per germline, CDR1 SEHNR and CDR2 FQNEAQ (reference sequence). This CDR3 has 15 amino acids. CDR3 amino acids: CASSARGTDTGELFF. DNA of the CDR3: TGTGCCAGCAGCGCACGAGGGACGGACACCGGGGAGCTGTTTTTT.

In this sample, this clone turned up a few times. At one end, the junction sequence differs from germline, possibly due to a read error. The chain links TRBV11-2 to TRBJ1-4; no clear D gene. There are 13 residues in the CDR3. Germline CDR1 SGHAT, CDR2 FQNNGV. The CDR3 region is CASRLEGSGKLFF. In DNA, the CDR3 is TGTGCCAGCAGATTAGAAGGGTCGGGAAAACTGTTTTTT.

This chain connects TRBV6-5 to TRBJ1-2, with D uncertain. The germline V gene has CDR1 MNHEY and CDR2 SVGAGI. The CDR3 has 13 residues. The V end was cut by 0 bases, the J end by 8 bases, with 10 bases between. CDR3 coding DNA: TGTGCCAGCAGTTACTCGCGGAGTCAAGGCTACACCTTC. Protein sequence: CASSYSRSQGYTF.

This clone was seen many times. This CDR3 is CASSLIGGDEKLFF. The CDR3 DNA sequence: TGCGCCAGCAGCTTGATAGGGGGAGACGAAAAACTGTTTTTT. The chain joins TRBV5-1 to TRBJ1-4; maybe TRBD1 (6 bases). V lost 1 base and J lost 8, with 12 bases in between. Germline V gene data show CDR1 as SGHRS and CDR2 as YFSETQ. The CDR3 has 14 residues.

There are a few counts of this clone. The chain employs TRBV5-1 and TRBJ2-1, with D perhaps TRBD2 (6 bases). Trimming took 6 bases from V and 7 from J, leaving 17 bases between them. Germline V CDR1 and CDR2: SGHRS, YFSETQ. The CDR3 runs to 14 residues. The CDR3 DNA reads TGCGCCAGCACGCGGGATGCACCTAGGAATGAGCAGTTCTTC. Translated: CASTRDAPRNEQFF.

This clone was picked up many times. The chain joins TRBV7-9 to TRBJ1-2, with D hard to call. The CDR3 contains 12 residues. V lost 5 bases and J lost 2, with 6 bases in between. Germline V gene lookup returns CDR1 SEHNR and CDR2 FQNEAQ (reference sequence). As DNA, the CDR3 is TGTGCCAGCAGCCCCGTCAACTATGGCTACACCTTC. It encodes CASSPVNYGYTF.

Points on this clone: A junction boundary mismatches the germline segment, possibly from a read error. V gene TRBV7-3 combines with J gene TRBJ2-1, with D unclear. CDR3 length equals 14 residues. CDR1 and CDR2 from the germline V gene are SGHTA and FQGTGA. The CDR3: CTSSLSLSDNEQFF. CDR3 in DNA: TGTACCAGCAGCTTAAGCCTAAGCGACAATGAGCAGTTCTTC.

This clone showed up many times. The chain combines TRBV7-2 with TRBJ1-2, with 7 bases that match TRBD1. The V gene end was trimmed by 5 bases and the J gene end by 2 bases; junction bases not matched to a gene: 2. The CDR3 spans 13 residues. Germline V gene lookup returns CDR1 SGHTA and CDR2 FQGNSA. For the CDR3, the DNA is TGTGCCAGCAGCCCGACAGGGAACTATGGCTACACCTTC. Translated, it gives CASSPTGNYGYTF.

This chain links TRBV11-3 with TRBJ2-3; no clear D gene. V lost 2 bases, J lost 6 bases, and 6 bases lay in between. The CDR3 loop spans 12 amino acids. Germline loops: CDR1 SGHNT, CDR2 YENEEA. CDR3 loop: CASSLIRDTQYF. DNA of the CDR3: TGTGCCAGCAGCTTAATCCGGGATACGCAGTATTTT. The whole variable domain, remainder taken from reference TRBV11-3 and TRBJ2-3, is EAGVVQSPRYKIIEKKQPVAFWCNPISGHNTLYWYLQNLGQGPELLIRYENEEAVDDSQLPKDRFSAERLKGVDSTLKIQPAELGDSAVYLCASSLIRDTQYFGPGTRLTVL.

There are a few counts of this clone. The CDR3 region is CASSPDLEGKLFF. CDR3 nucleotide sequence: TGTGCCAGCAGCCCCGACCTGGAAGGAAAACTGTTTTTT. The chain couples TRBV5-4 to TRBJ1-4; D remains unclear. The CDR3 extends over 13 amino acids. V lost 4 bases and J lost 10, with 14 bases in between. Germline values: CDR1 SGHNT, CDR2 YYREEE (reference sequence).

The chain links TRBV11-3 to TRBJ2-1; D is unclear. CDR1 is SGHNT, CDR2 YENEEA, per germline. Trimming left V 1 base short and J 5 bases short, with 6 bases between. CDR3 length: 13 residues. The CDR3 DNA sequence: TGTGCCAGCAGCTTAGGGCTAGACAATGAGCAGTTCTTC. Protein: CASSLGLDNEQFF.

This clone was picked up a small number of times. The chain employs TRBV28 and TRBJ1-3, with TRBD1 as a possible D gene (5 bases). The CDR3 extends over 17 amino acids. V was trimmed by 4 bases and J by 9 bases, leaving 25 bases between them. Germline V gene lookup returns CDR1 MDHEN and CDR2 SYDVKM. Here the CDR3 reads CASSSIDGRTFGGTIYF. The DNA for the CDR3 is TGTGCCAGCAGTTCCATCGACGGACGGACGTTTGGGGGCACCATATATTTT. The full variable domain, completed using reference TRBV28 and TRBJ1-3, is DVKVTQSSRYLVKRTGEKVFLECVQDMDHENMFWYRQDPGLGLRLIYFSYDVKMKEKGDIPEGYSVSREKKERFSLILESASTNQTSMYLCASSSIDGRTFGGTIYFGEGSWLTVV.

This clone has just a few counts. The genes are TRBV27 and TRBJ1-2; 11 nucleotides line up with TRBD1. V shed 5 bases, J shed 3 bases, and the junction held 11 bases outside the gene matches. The germline V gene has CDR1 MNHEY and CDR2 SMNVEV (reference sequence). This CDR3 is 17 amino acids long. DNA of the CDR3: TGTGCCAGCAGTCCCGGGACAGGGGGAGGGCCGTACTATGGCTACACCTTC. This sequence encodes CASSPGTGGGPYYGYTF.

The CDR3 nucleotides are TGTGCCAGCAGCTCAGCGGGACTAGCTGCCAATGAGCAGTTCTTC. Protein product: CASSSAGLAANEQFF. The chain uses TRBV7-9 and TRBJ2-1; 9 nucleotides align to TRBD2. CDR1 and CDR2 (germline): SEHNR, FQNEAQ (reference sequence). V lost 4 bases and J lost 6; bases outside the gene matches: 7. The length of the CDR3 is 15 residues.

This clone turned up a few times. Distinct nucleotide sequences in the sample also encode this CDR3. The V and J genes are TRBV2 and TRBJ1-2; 7 positions agree with TRBD1. The germline V gene has CDR1 SNHLY and CDR2 FYNNEI. The CDR3 is 13 amino acids. The V segment lost 4 bases and the J segment 3 bases; nucleotides outside the gene matches: 2. The CDR3 here is CASSGQGDYGYTF. The CDR3 DNA follows: TGTGCCAGCAGTGGCCAGGGGGACTATGGCTACACCTTC. The full variable domain, completed using reference TRBV2 and TRBJ1-2, is EPEVTQTPSHQVTQMGQEVILRCVPISNHLYFYWYRQILGQKVEFLVSFYNNEISEKSEIFDDQFSVERPDGSNFTLKIRSTKLEDSAMYFCASSGQGDYGYTFGSGTRLTVV.

The J gene is TRBJ2-1, the V gene TRBV7-3; D is undetermined. Looked up from germline, CDR1 is SGHTA and CDR2 is FQGTGA. Trimming took 1 base from V and 8 from J, leaving 6 bases between them. The length of the CDR3 is 12 residues. CDR3 residues: CASSLNRYEQFF. The CDR3 bases are TGTGCCAGCAGCTTAAATAGGTATGAGCAGTTCTTC.

This rearrangement joins TRBV10-3 to TRBJ1-1; D is perhaps TRBD1 (5 bases). Trimming shortened V by 6 bases and J by 3 bases, and 20 bases separated the two germline ends. Germline values: CDR1 ENHRY, CDR2 SYGVKD. The CDR3 is 16 amino acids. DNA for the CDR3: TGTGCCATCAGGGATATTCGGGGCGTGAGGGACACTGAAGCTTTCTTT. Its protein product is CAIRDIRGVRDTEAFF.